This T cell receptor beta chain emerged from a study of CD8 T cells in ankylosing spondylitis. Study results and caveats: The authors found the disease-linked clones to be CD8+ and relatively rare in peripheral blood.

Quantitative 5'-RACE was performed with molecular barcodes, and it yielded the TCR beta libraries. TCRdb fed the 5' RACE reads into MiXCR, producing one record per CDR3 protein. The sample has about 130,000 distinct CDR3 sequences, roughly an eighth seen once. CDR3 length: 20 residues. Trimming at V came to 0 bases and at J to 2 bases, leaving 14 bases not matched to a gene. This clonotype was seen a handful of times. Its antigen is currently unknown. The sequenced material came from blood, either unsorted or a sorted T cell fraction (not recorded which). The chain is built from TRBV5-3 and TRBJ2-2, with TRBD1 matching over 9 bases. TRBV5-3 is flagged as an ORF with uncertain function. The source of this sequence is a female donor with ankylosing spondylitis or in good health (not recorded which). Here the CDR3 DNA reads TGTGCCAGAAGCTTGGCTGGACAGGGGCCCTCCTACTCTAACACCGGGGAGCTGTTTTTT. Its protein is CARSLAGQGPSYSNTGELFF.